One sample yielded the 9 T cell receptor beta chains listed below, sequenced in a study of T-cell memory formation after mild COVID-19. MiXCR was run by TCRdb on the 5' RACE reads, yielding one entry per CDR3 protein. The table has about 420,000 distinct CDR3 sequences, 23% seen once. Material: PBMCs or a T cell subset sorted from them (not recorded which). These receptors came from an adult woman who had mild COVID-19 (a few samples of this study predate the infection). Cell type and time point are not known.

The rearrangement uses TRBV6-5 and TRBJ2-5, with 9 bases aligning to TRBD1. Trimming removed 4 bases from V and 5 bases from J; junction bases left unmatched: 20. CDR3 length: 19 residues. Per the germline V gene, CDR1 is MNHEY and CDR2 is SVGAGI. The CDR3 nucleotides are TGTGCCAGCAGTTCCAATGGGCTAGGACAGGGGCGGCATTTCGAGACCCAGTACTTC. This translates into CASSSNGLGQGRHFETQYF.

This clonotype was seen a handful of times. J is TRBJ1-1 and V is TRBV5-6; 8 bases fit TRBD1. Trimming cost V 5 bases and J 6 bases; bases outside gene matches: 9. The CDR3 spans 14 residues. The germline V gene has CDR1 SGHDT and CDR2 YYEEEE. The CDR3 DNA follows: TGTGCCAGCAGAATACGGACAGGGTTACCTGAAGCTTTCTTT. Translating gives CASRIRTGLPEAFF.

This clonotype was seen more than once but under ten times. The chain combines TRBV4-1 with TRBJ1-1; possibly TRBD1 for D (5 bases). V lost 0 bases, J lost 0 bases, and 20 bases lay in between. CDR1 is MGHRA and CDR2 is YSYEKL in the germline V gene. The CDR3 has 19 amino acids. CDR3 sequence reads: CASSQDWDFEWGLNTEAFF. The CDR3 bases are TGCGCCAGCAGCCAAGACTGGGACTTTGAATGGGGACTGAACACTGAAGCTTTCTTT.

This clonotype showed up just a few times. The chain links TRBV7-3 to TRBJ1-1; a weak D match, TRBD1 (6 bases). The V gene's germline CDR1 is SGHTA and CDR2 FQGTGA. The ends were cut back, 5 bases at V and 0 bases at J, with 10 bases in the middle. The length of the CDR3 is 14 residues. The CDR3 DNA is TGTGCCAGCAGCCAGGACAGCCTGAACACTGAAGCTTTCTTT. It is translated as CASSQDSLNTEAFF.

This clonotype has just one count. The chain couples TRBV25-1 to TRBJ2-5; D is possibly TRBD2 (5 bases). Trimming took 4 bases from V and 10 from J, leaving 10 bases between them. Germline-derived CDR1 and CDR2 are MGHDK and SYGVNS. This CDR3 is built from 11 residues. CDR3 sequence: CASSAPGNQYF. CDR3 nucleotide sequence: TGTGCCAGCAGTGCGCCGGGAAACCAGTACTTC.

The chain uses TRBV27 and TRBJ2-7, with TRBD2 as a possible D gene (5 bases). V was cut by 5 bases and J by 6 bases, with 14 bases left in between. The CDR3 is made up of 13 amino acids. The germline V gene encodes CDR1 MNHEY and CDR2 SMNVEV (reference sequence). CDR3 protein: CASSPAKGSEQYF. The CDR3 DNA reads TGTGCCAGCAGTCCCGCCAAAGGGAGCGAGCAGTACTTC.

V usage is TRBV20-1 and J usage is TRBJ1-5; weak D call: TRBD1 (5 bases). Trimming pared 5 bases from V and 1 base from J, leaving 12 bases between. The V gene's germline CDR1 is DFQATT and CDR2 SNEGSKA (reference sequence). The length of the CDR3 is 14 residues. CDR3 region: CSAGGGGSNQPQHF. CDR3 DNA sequence: TGCAGTGCTGGAGGCGGGGGGAGCAATCAGCCCCAGCATTTT.

The chain couples TRBV12-3 or TRBV12-4 to TRBJ2-5, with TRBD2 matching over 8 bases. CDR3 length equals 16 residues. V lost 1 base to trimming and J lost 0 bases; unmatched junction nucleotides: 4. CDR3: CASSLVAAGDQETQYF. Written as DNA, the CDR3 is TGTGCCAGCAGTTTAGTAGCAGCGGGAGACCAAGAGACCCAGTACTTC.

This clonotype was recorded a few times. The rearrangement joins TRBV5-5 to TRBJ2-7, with D possibly called TRBD1 or TRBD2 (5 bases each). The CDR3 is 14 residues long. V lost 1 base, J lost 5 bases, and 13 bases lay in between. Germline CDR1 and CDR2: SGHKS and YYEKEE (reference sequence). The CDR3 is CASSLWQGAHEQYF. CDR3 in DNA: TGTGCCAGCAGCTTGTGGCAGGGAGCCCACGAGCAGTACTTC.